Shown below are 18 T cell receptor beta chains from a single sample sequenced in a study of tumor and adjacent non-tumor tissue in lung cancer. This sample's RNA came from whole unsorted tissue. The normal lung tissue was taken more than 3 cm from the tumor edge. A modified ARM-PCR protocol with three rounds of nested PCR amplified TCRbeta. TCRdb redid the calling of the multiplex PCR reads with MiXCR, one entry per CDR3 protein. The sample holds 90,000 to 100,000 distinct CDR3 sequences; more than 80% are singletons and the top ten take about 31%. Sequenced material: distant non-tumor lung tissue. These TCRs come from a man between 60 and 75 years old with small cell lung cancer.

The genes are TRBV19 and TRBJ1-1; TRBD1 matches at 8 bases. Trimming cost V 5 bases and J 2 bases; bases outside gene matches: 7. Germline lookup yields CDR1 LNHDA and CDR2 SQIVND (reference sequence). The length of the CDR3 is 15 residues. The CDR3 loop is CASSDPQGDNTEAFF. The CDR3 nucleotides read TGTGCCAGTAGTGACCCACAGGGGGATAACACTGAAGCTTTCTTT.

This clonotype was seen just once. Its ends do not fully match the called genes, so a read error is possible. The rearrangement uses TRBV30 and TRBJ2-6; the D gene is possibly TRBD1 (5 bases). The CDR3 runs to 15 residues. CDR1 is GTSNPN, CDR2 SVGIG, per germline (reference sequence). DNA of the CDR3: TGTGTCTGGAGTCTTAGGGGCTCTGGGACCAACGTCCTGACTTTC. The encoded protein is CVWSLRGSGTNVLTF.

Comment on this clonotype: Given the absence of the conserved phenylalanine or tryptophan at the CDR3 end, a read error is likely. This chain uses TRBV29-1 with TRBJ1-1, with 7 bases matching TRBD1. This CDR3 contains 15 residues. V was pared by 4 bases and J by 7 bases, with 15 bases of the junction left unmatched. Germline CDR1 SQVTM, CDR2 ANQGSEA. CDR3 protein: CSVVLGGEVLGEAFL. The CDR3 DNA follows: TGCAGCGTTGTTTTAGGGGGCGAGGTACTCGGTGAAGCTTTCTTA.

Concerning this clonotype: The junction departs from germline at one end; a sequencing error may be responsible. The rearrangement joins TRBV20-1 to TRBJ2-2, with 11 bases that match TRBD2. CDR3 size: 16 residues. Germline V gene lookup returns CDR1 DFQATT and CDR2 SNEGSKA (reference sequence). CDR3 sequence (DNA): TGTACTGCTAGAGATTTTAGCGGGAGGGCCGGCGGGGAGCTGTTTTTT. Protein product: CTARDFSGRAGGELFF.

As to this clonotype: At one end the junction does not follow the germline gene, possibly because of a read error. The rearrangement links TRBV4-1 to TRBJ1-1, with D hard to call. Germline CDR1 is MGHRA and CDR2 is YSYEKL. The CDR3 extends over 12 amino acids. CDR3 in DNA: TGCGTCAGCAGCCAAGGTGCCGACGAAGCTTCCTTT. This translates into CVSSQGADEASF.

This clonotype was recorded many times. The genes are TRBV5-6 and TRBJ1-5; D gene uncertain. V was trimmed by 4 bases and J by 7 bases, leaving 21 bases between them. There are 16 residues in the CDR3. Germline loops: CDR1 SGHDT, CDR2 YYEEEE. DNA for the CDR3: TGTGCCAGCAGCCAGTTCGGGTCGGACGGCGGCCAGCCCCAGCATTTT. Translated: CASSQFGSDGGQPQHF.

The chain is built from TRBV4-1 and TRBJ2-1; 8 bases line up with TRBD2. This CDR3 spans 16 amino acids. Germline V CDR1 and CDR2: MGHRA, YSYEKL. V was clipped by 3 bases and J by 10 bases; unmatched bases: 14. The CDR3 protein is CASSHRGSGTLMEQFF. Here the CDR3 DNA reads TGCGCCAGCAGCCATCGTGGTAGCGGGACCCTGATGGAGCAGTTCTTC.

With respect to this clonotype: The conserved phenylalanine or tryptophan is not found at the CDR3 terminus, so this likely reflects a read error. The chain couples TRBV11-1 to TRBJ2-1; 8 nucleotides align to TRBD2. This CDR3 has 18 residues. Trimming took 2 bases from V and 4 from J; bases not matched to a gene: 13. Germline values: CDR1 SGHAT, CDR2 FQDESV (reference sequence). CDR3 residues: CASSLTASGSQYYNEQFL. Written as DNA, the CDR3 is TGTGCCAGCAGCTTAACGGCCAGCGGGAGCCAATATTACAATGAGCAGTTCTTA.

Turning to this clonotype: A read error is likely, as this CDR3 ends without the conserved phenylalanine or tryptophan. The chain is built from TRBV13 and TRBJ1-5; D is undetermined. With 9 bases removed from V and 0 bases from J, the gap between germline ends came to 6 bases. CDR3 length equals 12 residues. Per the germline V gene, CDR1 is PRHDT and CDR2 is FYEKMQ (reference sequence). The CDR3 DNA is TGTGCCAGGTCGTATAGCAATCAGCCCCAGCATTTA. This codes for CARSYSNQPQHL.

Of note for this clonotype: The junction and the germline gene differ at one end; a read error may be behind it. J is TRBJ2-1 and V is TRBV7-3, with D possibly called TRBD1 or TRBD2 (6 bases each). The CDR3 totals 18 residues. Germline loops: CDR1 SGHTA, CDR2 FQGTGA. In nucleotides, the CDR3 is TGTGCCAGCAGCTTATATCCCCCGGGGGCGGCAACGTACAGTGAGCAGTTCTTC. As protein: CASSLYPPGAATYSEQFF.

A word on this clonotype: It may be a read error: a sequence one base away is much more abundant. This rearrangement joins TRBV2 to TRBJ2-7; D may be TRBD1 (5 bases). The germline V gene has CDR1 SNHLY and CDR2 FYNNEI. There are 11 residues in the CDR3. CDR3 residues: CASRRGYEHYF. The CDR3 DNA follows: TGTGCCAGCAGAAGGGGATACGAGCATTACTTC.

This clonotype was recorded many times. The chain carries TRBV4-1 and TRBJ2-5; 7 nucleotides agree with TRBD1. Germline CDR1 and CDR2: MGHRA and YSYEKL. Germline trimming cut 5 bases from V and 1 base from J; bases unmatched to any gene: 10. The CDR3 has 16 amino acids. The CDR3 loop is CASSTTSGTVQETQYF. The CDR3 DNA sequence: TGCGCCAGCAGCACAACCTCCGGGACAGTCCAAGAGACCCAGTACTTC.

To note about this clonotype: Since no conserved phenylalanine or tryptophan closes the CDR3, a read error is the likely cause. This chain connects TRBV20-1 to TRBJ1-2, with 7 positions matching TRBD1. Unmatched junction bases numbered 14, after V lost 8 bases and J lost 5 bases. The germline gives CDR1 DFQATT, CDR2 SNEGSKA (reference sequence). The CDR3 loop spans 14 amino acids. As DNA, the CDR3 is TGCAGTCCACCTAGGAGGGACAGAGAGTATGGCTACACCTTA. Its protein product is CSPPRRDREYGYTL.

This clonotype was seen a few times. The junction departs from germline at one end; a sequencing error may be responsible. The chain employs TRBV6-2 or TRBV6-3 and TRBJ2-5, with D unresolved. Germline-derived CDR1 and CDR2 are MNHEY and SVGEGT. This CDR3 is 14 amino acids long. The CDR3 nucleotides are TGTGCTAGCAGTTACGCCGGAGACCTAGAGACCCAGTACTTT. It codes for CASSYAGDLETQYF.

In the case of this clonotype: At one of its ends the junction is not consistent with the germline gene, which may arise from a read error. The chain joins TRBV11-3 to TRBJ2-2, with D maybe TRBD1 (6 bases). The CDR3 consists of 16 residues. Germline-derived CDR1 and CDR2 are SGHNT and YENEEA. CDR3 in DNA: TGTACCAGTAACTTAGACTACAGGGTGGACACCGGGGAGCTGTTTTTT. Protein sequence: CTSNLDYRVDTGELFF.

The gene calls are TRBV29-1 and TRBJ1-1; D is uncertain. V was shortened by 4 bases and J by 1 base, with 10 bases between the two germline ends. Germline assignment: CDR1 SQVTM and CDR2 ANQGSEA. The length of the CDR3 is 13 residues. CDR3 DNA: TGCAGCGTTGTTATGCACCCGAACACTGAAGCTTTCTTT. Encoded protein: CSVVMHPNTEAFF.

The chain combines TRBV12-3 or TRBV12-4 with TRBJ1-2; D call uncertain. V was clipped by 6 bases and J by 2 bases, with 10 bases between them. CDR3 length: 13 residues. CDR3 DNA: TGTGCCAGCAGATCCACACGGAACTATGGCTACACCTTC. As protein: CASRSTRNYGYTF.

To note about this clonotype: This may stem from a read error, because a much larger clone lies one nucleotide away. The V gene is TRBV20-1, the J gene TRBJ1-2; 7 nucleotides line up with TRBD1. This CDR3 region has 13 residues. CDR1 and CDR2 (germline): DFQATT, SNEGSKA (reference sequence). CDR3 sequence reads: CSARGEGAWGYAF. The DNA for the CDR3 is TGCAGTGCTAGAGGGGAGGGGGCGTGGGGCTACGCCTTC.